The clone carrying this T cell receptor (beta chain) was seen more than once but under ten times. Investigators isolated RNA and reverse transcribed it into cDNA to act as the sequencing template. The method was immunoSEQ multiplex PCR; TCRdb's version includes in-frame clones alone and lacks a portion of them. The table lists approximately 200,000 clones, roughly two fifths of them singletons, with roughly 2.6% in the top ten. As for treatment: oral pan-JAK inhibitor, 5-10 mg twice daily. In alopecia areata patients, both lesional scalp punch biopsies and peripheral blood were collected. This sample is part of a study of CD8+ T cells in alopecia areata. In the study overall: A regimen of oral tofacitinib, 5 to 10 mg twice daily, was given to treated patients. Affected scalp percentage determined the severity score of treated patients.

The ends were cut back, 6 bases at V and 0 bases at J, with 21 bases in the middle. The CDR3 runs 18 residues. The V gene's germline CDR1 is SQVTM and CDR2 ANQGSEA. The sequence was collected from a human donor with alopecia areata. The sequencing here drew on CD4+ T cells sorted from blood, taken at approximately week 36, from a patient treated with tofacitinib. The rearrangement links TRBV29-1 to TRBJ2-6; the D gene could be TRBD1 or TRBD2 (5 bases each). The CDR3 sequence: CSVGVRSYTNSGANVLTF. CDR3 nucleotide sequence: TGCAGCGTGGGGGTACGCAGTTACACCAACTCTGGGGCCAACGTCCTGACTTTC.